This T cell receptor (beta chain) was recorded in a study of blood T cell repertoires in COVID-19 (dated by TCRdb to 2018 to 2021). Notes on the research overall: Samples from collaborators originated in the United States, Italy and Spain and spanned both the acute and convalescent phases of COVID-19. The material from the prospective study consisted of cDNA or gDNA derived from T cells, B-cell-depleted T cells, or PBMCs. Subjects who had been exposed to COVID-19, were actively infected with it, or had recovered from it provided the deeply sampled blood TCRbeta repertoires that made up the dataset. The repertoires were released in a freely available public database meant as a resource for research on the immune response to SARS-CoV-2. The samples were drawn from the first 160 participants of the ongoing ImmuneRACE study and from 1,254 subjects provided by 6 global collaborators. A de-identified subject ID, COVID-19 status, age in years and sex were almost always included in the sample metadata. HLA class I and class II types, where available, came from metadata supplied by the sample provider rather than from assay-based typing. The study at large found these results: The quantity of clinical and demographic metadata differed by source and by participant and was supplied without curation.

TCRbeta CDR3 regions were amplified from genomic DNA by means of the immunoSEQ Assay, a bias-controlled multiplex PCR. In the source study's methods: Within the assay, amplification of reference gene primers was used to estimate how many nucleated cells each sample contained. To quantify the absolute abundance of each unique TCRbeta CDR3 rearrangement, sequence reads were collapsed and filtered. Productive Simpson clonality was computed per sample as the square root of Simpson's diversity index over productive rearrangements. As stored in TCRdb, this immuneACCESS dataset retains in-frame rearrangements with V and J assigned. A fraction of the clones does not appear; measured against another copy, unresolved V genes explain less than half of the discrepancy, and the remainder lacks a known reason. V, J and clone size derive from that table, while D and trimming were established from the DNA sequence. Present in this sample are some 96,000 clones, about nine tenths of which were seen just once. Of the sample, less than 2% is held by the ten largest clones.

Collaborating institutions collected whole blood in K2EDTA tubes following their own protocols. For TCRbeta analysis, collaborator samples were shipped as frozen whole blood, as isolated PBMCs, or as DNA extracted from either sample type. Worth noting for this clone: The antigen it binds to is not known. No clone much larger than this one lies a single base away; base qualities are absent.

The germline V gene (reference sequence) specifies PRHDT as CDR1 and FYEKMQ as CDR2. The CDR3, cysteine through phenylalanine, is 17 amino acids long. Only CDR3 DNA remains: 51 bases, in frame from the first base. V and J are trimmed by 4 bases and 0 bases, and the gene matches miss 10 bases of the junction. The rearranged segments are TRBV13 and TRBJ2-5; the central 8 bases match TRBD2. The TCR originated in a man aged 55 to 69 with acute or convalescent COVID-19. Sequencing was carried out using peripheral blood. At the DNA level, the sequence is TGTGCCAGCAGCTCTTTTCACGGGGGGGGGTACCAAGAGACCCAGTACTTC. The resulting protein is CASSSFHGGGYQETQYF.